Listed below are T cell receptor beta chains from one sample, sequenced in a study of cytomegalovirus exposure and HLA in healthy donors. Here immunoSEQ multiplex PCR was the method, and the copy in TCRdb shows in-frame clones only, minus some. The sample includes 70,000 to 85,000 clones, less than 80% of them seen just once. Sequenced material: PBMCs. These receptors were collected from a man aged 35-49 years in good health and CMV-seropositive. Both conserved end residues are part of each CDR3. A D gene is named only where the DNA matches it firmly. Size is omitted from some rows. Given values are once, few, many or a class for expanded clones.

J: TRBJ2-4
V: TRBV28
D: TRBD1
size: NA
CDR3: CASTSATGGGGNIQYF
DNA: TGTGCCAGCACTTCTGCGACAGGGGGCGGGGGAAACATTCAGTACTTC

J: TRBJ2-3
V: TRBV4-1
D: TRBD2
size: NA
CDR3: CASSQGGTSGGDTQYF
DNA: TGCGCCAGCAGCCAAGGAGGGACTAGCGGCGGAGATACGCAGTATTTT

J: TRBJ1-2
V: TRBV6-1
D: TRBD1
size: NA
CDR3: CASSAGGGIYGYTF
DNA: TGTGCCAGCAGCGCAGGGGGCGGGATCTATGGCTACACCTTC

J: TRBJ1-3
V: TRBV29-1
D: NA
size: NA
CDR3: CSVERHGGNTIYF
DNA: TGCAGCGTTGAGAGACATGGTGGAAACACCATATATTTT

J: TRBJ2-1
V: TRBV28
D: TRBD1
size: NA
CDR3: CASSSDRVSHNEQFF
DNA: TGTGCCAGCAGCTCGGACAGGGTATCCCACAATGAGCAGTTCTTC

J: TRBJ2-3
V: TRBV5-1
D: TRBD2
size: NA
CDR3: CASIGGVAGVTDTQYF
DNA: TGCGCCAGCATCGGGGGGGTAGCGGGAGTTACGGATACGCAGTATTTT

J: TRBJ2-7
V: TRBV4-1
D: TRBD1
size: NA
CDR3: CASSQDPRVDRGRGDEQYF
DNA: TGCGCCAGCAGCCAAGATCCCCGAGTTGACAGGGGAAGAGGTGACGAGCAGTACTTC

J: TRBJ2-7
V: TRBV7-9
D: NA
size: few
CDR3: CASSQDRSGTYEQYF
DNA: TGCGCCAGCAGCCAAGATCGCAGTGGTACCTACGAGCAGTACTTC

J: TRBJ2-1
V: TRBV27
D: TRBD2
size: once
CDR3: CASSLFEGGTHYNEQFF
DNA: TGTGCCAGCAGTTTATTCGAGGGAGGGACCCACTACAATGAGCAGTTCTTC

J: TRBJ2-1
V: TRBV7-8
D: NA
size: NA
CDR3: CASSLDVGTGSFF
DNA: NA

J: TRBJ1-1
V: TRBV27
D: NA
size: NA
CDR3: CASSRGETAFF
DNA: TGTGCCAGCAGCCGGGGGGAAACGGCTTTCTTT

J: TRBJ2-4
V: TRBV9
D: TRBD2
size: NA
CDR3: CASSPSGGRGPQYF
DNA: TGTGCCAGCAGCCCATCGGGGGGAAGGGGACCTCAGTACTTC

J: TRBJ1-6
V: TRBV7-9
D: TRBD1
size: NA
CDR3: CSSSLDLDRGNSPLHF
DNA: TGTTCCAGCAGCTTAGACTTAGACAGGGGAAATTCACCCCTCCACTTT

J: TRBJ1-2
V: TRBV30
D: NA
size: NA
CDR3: CAWAGPNYGYTF
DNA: TGTGCCTGGGCAGGGCCTAACTATGGCTACACCTTC

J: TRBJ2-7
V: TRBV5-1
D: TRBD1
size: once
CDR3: CASSRQGSEQYF
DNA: TGCGCCAGCAGCAGACAGGGGAGCGAGCAGTACTTC

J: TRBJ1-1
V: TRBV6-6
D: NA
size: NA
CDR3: CASSYSVGDTEAFF
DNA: TGTGCCAGCAGTTACTCTGTCGGTGACACTGAAGCTTTCTTT

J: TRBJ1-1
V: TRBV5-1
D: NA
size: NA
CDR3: CASSLSQGNTEAFF
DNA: TGCGCCAGCAGCTTATCGCAGGGGAACACTGAAGCTTTCTTT

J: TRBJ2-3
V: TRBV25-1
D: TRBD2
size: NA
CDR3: CASSEYGGGRDTQYF
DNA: TGTGCCAGCAGTGAATATGGGGGGGGACGGGATACGCAGTATTTT

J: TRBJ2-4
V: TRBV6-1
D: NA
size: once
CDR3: CASKTGNHPYF
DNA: TGTGCCAGCAAGACAGGCAACCACCCGTACTTC

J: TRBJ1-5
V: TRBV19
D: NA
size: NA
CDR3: CASSIGAGMGPQHF
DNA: TGTGCCAGTAGTATAGGGGCAGGGATGGGGCCCCAGCATTTT

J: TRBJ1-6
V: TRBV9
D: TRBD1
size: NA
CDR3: CASSVTGTDNSPLHF
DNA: TGTGCCAGCAGCGTCACCGGGACAGATAATTCACCCCTCCACTTT

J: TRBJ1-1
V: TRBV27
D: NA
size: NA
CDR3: CASSLRSGSGFTEAFF
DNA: TGTGCCAGCAGTTTAAGGTCCGGGTCGGGTTTCACTGAAGCTTTCTTT